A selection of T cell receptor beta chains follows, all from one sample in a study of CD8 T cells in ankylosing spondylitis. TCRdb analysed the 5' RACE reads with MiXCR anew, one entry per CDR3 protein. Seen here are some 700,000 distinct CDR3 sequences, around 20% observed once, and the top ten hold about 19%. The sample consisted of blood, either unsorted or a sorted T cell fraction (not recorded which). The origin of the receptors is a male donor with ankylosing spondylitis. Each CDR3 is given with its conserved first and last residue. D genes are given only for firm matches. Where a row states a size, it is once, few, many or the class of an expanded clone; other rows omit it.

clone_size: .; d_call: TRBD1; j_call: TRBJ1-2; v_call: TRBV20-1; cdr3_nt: TGCAGTGCTAGCCCGGACAGGTACTATGGCTACACCTTC; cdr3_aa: CSASPDRYYGYTF
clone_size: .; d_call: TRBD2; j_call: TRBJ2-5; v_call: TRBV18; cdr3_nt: TGTGCCAGCTCACCAGGAGCGGGGTTCATAGAGACCCAGTACTTC; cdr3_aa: CASSPGAGFIETQYF
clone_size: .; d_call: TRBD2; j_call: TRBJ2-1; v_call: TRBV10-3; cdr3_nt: TGTGCCATCAGTGTGGAAGACATCCTAGCGGGAGGACACAATGAGCAGTTCTTC; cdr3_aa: CAISVEDILAGGHNEQFF
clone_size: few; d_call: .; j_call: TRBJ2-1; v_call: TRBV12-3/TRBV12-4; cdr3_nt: TGTGCCAGCAGGAGCCGTTCTAGCGAGTGGGGCTATGAGCAGTTCTTC; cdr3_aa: CASRSRSSEWGYEQFF
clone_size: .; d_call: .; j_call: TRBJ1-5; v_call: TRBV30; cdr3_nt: TGTGCCTGGAGTGTCGGCAGCCTGAGCAATCAGCCCCAGCATTTT; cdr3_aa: CAWSVGSLSNQPQHF
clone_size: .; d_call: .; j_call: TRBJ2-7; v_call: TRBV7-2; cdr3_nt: TGTGCCAGCAGCTTAACAGGGTATACTTCCTACGAGCAGTACTTC; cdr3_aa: CASSLTGYTSYEQYF
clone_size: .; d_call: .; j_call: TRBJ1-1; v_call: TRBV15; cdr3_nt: TGTGCCACCAGCCCCCGCTGGGGGGCGAACACTGAAGCTTTCTTT; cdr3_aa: CATSPRWGANTEAFF
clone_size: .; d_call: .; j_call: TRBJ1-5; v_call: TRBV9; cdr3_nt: TGTGCCAGCAGCGGAGGGACACCCAATCAGCCCCAGCATTTT; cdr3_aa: CASSGGTPNQPQHF
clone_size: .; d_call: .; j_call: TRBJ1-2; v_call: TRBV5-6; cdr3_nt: TGTGCCAGCAGCAGCTATCAGAGTAACTATGGCTACACCTTC; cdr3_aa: CASSSYQSNYGYTF
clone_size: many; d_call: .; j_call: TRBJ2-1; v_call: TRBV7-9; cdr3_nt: TGTGCCAGCGTGCCTCAGGACGGCTTGGAGTACAATGAGCAGTTCTTC; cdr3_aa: CASVPQDGLEYNEQFF
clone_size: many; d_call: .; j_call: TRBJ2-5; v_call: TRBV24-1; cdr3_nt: TGTGCCACCAGTGAAGTTTGGGGTGGGACCCAGTACTTC; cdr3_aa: CATSEVWGGTQYF
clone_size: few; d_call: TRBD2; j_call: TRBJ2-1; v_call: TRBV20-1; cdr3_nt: TGCAGTGCTAGGGTAGCGGGAGGGTCCGTATACAATGAGCAGTTCTTC; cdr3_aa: CSARVAGGSVYNEQFF
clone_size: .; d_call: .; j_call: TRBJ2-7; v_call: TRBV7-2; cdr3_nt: TGTGCCAGCAGCTCAGCTCGGGGACAAAACTACGAGCAGTACTTC; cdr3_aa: CASSSARGQNYEQYF
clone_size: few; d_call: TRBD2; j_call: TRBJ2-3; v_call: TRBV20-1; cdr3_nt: TGCAGTGCCTCAGTAGCGGGAGGGGGCTCAGATACGCAGTATTTT; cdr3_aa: CSASVAGGGSDTQYF
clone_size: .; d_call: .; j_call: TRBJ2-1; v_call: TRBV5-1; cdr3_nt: TGCGCCAGCAGCTTGCTTGGTTCTTCCGTCTCCTACAATGAGCAGTTCTTC; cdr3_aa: CASSLLGSSVSYNEQFF
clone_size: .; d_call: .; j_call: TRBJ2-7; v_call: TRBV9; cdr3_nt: TGTGCCAGCAGCGTAGGAACTTCCACATGGGACTACGAGCAGTACTTC; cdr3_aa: CASSVGTSTWDYEQYF
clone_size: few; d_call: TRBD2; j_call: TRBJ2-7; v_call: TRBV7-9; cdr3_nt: TGTGCCAGCAGCAACGGACTAGCGGGGTTATACGAGCAGTACTTC; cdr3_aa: CASSNGLAGLYEQYF
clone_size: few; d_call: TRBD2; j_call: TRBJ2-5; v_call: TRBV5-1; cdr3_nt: TGCGCCAGCAGCTTCACCGGGACTAGCCCCGAGACCCAGTACTTC; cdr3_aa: CASSFTGTSPETQYF
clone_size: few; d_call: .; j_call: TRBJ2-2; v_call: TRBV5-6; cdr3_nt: TGTGCCAGCAGCTGGGAGGCGGGGAAAAGTACCGGGGAGCTGTTTTTT; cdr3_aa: CASSWEAGKSTGELFF
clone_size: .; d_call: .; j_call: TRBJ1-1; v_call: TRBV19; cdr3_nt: TGTGCCAGTAGTGACCCTGGAGCTCGTGAAGCTTTCTTT; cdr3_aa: CASSDPGAREAFF
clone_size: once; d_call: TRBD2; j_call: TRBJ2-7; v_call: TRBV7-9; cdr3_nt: TGTGCCAGCAGCATTAGCGGGAGAGCCTACGAGCAGTACTTC; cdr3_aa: CASSISGRAYEQYF
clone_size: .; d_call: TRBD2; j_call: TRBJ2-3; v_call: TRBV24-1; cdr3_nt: TGTGCCACCAGTAGTGGCTGGAAGCGGGGCCCAGATACGCAGTATTTT; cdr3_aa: CATSSGWKRGPDTQYF
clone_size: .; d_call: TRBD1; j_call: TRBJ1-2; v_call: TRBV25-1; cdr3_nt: TGTGCCAGCAGTGATGCCGGGACAGGGGGATATGGCTACACCTTC; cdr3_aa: CASSDAGTGGYGYTF
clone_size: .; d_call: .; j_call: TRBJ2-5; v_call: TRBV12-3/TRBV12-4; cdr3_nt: TGTGCCAGCAGTTTAGGGGTGCTTCAGGGCCAAGAGACCCAGTACTTC; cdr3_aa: CASSLGVLQGQETQYF
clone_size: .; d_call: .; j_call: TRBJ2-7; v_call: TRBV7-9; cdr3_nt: TGTGCCAGCACCCCTGTAAACGAGCAGTACTTC; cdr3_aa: CASTPVNEQYF
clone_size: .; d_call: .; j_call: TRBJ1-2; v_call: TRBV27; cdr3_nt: TGCGCCAGCAGCTCCCCGGGGGGTTATGGCTACACCTTC; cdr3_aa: CASSSPGGYGYTF
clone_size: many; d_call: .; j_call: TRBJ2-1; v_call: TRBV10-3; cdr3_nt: TGTGCCATCAGTGAGTCGGTAACGGGGGTGACATACAATGAGCAGTTCTTC; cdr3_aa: CAISESVTGVTYNEQFF
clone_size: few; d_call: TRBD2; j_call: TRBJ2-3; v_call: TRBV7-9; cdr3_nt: TGTGCCAGCAGCTTGCCGGGACTAGCGGGTGCCGATACGCAGTATTTT; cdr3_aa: CASSLPGLAGADTQYF
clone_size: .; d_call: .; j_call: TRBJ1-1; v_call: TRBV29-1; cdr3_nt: TGCAGGCGGGTTACTGAAGCTTTCTTT; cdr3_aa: CRRVTEAFF
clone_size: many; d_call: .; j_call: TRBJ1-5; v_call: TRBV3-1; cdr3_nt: TGTGCCAGCAGCCAAGCCGGAGGGGATCAGCCCCAGCATTTT; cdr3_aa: CASSQAGGDQPQHF
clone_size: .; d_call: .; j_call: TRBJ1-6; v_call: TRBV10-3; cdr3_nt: TGTGCCATCAGTGCCGTGGGGGTGGACAGTATACCGGCCCTCCACTTT; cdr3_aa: CAISAVGVDSIPALHF
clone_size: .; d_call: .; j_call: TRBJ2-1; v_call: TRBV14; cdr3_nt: TGTGCCAGCAGCCAAGAGGTGATAGCGGTAAGGGGGCAGTTCTTC; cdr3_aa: CASSQEVIAVRGQFF
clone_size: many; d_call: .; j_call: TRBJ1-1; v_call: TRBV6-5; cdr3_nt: TGTGCCAGCAGTTACTCGCCGGTTCCGAACACTGAAGCTTTCTTT; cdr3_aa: CASSYSPVPNTEAFF
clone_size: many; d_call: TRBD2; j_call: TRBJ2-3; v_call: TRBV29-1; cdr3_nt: TGCAGCGTCCCCTTAGCGGGAGGGACAGATACGCAGTATTTT; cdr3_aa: CSVPLAGGTDTQYF
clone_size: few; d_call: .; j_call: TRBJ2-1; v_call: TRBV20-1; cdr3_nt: TGCAGTGCTAGAGATTGGGAGACTCCAAACTACAATGAGCAGTTCTTC; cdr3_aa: CSARDWETPNYNEQFF
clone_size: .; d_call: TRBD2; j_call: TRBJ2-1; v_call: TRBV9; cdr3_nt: TGTGCCAGCAGCGGACCAGGACTAGCGGGGGGAATAATCCTCCCCTACAATGAGCAGTTCTTC; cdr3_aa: CASSGPGLAGGIILPYNEQFF
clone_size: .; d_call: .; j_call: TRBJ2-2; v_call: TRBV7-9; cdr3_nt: TGTGCCAGCCCACCGGGCAGGACGAACACCGGGGAGCTGTTTTTT; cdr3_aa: CASPPGRTNTGELFF
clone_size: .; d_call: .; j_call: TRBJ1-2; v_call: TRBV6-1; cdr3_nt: TGTGCCAGCAGTGAAGATCCGGGGGACTATGGCTACACCTTC; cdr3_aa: CASSEDPGDYGYTF
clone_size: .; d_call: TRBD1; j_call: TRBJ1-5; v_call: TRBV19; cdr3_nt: TGTGCCAGTAGTGTCGGGACAGGGGGCTATCAGCCCCAGCATTTT; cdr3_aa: CASSVGTGGYQPQHF
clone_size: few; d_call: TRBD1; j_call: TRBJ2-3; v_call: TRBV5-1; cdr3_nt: TGCGCCAGCAGCTTGGAAGGTCGGGTACAGGGGCGCACAGATACGCAGTATTTT; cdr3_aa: CASSLEGRVQGRTDTQYF
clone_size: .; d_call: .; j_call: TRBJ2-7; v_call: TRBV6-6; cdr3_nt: TGTGCCAGCACCCCAGGGTGGGACTACGAGCAGTACTTC; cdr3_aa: CASTPGWDYEQYF
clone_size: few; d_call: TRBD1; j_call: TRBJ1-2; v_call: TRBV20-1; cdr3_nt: TGCAGTGCTCGGACGGGACAGGGAATCGGCTACACCTTC; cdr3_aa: CSARTGQGIGYTF
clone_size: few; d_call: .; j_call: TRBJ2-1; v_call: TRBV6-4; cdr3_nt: TGTGCCAGCAGCGGACAGACCAGGGGTTTGGATGAGCAGTTCTTC; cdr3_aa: CASSGQTRGLDEQFF
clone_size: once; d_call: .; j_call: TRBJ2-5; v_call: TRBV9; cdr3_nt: TGTGCCAGCGCGGGCGGGGATCGGGAGACCCAGTACTTC; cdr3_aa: CASAGGDRETQYF
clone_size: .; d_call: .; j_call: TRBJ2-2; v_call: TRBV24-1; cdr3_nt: TGTGCCACCAGTGACGTTCGGGGGACGAACACCGGGGAGCTGTTTTTT; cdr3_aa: CATSDVRGTNTGELFF
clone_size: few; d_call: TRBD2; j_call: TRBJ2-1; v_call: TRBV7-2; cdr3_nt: TGTGCCAGCAGCTCCCCGGGACTAGCGGGGGGGTTGAATGAGCAGTTCTTC; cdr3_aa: CASSSPGLAGGLNEQFF
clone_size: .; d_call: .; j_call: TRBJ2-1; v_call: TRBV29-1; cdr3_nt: TGCAGCGTTGAAGGGAGTCGGCAGAGATTCTACAATGAGCAGTTCTTC; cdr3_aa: CSVEGSRQRFYNEQFF
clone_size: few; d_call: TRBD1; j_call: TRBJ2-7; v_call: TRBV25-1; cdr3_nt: TGTGCCAGCGAGGGACAGGGTTCGGGGACCTACGAGCAGTACTTC; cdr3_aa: CASEGQGSGTYEQYF
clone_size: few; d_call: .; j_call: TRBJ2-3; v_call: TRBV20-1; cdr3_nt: TGCAGTGCGGACACCGGGACTCCCCGCACAGATACGCAGTATTTT; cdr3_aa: CSADTGTPRTDTQYF
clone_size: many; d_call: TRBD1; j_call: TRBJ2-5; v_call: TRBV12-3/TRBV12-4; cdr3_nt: TGTGCCAGCAGTTTAGAGGGGACAGAAGAGACCCAGTACTTC; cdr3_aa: CASSLEGTEETQYF
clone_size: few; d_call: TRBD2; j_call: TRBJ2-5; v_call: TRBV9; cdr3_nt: TGTGCCAGCAGCCCCAGGGACTACCTCCAAGAGACCCAGTACTTC; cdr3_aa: CASSPRDYLQETQYF
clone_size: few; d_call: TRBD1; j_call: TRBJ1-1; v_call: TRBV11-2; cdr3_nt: TGTGCCAGCAACCATCAGGGGGCTGGCACTGAAGCTTTCTTT; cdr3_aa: CASNHQGAGTEAFF
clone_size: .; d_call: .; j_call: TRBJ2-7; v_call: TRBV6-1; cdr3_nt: TGTGCCAGCAAGGCTCGTCGCGACTACGAGCAGTACTTC; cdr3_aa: CASKARRDYEQYF
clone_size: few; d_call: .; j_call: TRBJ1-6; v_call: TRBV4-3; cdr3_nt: TGCGCCAGCAGCCAAACTGGCCGGTTAGGCATGAATTCACCCCTCCACTTT; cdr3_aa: CASSQTGRLGMNSPLHF